This TCR beta chain was identified in a study of blood T cell repertoires in COVID-19. For the study at large: The origin of the acute and convalescent COVID-19 samples was the United States, Italy and Spain.

The CDR3 totals 12 residues. The V end lost 7 bases, the J end lost 7 bases, and 13 bases lay between the germline ends. Germline CDR1 MDHEN, CDR2 SYDVKM. The authors' processing: Estimates of nucleated cell counts were drawn from the amplification of reference gene primers. The repertoire was sequenced with immunoSEQ multiplex PCR; TCRdb's copy has only in-frame clones and lacks some. V and J calls and clone size are given by that table; D and trimming were obtained from the DNA. The sample has about 100,000 clones, about 86% seen once. Participant reports of clinical history set cohort assignment. The rearrangement uses TRBV28 and TRBJ1-1; perhaps TRBD1 as D (5 bases). Sequenced: PBMCs or T cells enriched from blood (not recorded which). The sequence was obtained from a woman aged 45-60 years who had recovered from COVID-19. CDR3 in amino acids: CASKTQRGEAFF. In DNA, the CDR3 is TGTGCCAGCAAGACGCAAAGGGGTGAAGCTTTCTTT. Full variable domain (remainder filled in from reference TRBV28 and TRBJ1-1): DVKVTQSSRYLVKRTGEKVFLECVQDMDHENMFWYRQDPGLGLRLIYFSYDVKMKEKGDIPEGYSVSREKKERFSLILESASTNQTSMYLCASKTQRGEAFFGQGTRLTVV.